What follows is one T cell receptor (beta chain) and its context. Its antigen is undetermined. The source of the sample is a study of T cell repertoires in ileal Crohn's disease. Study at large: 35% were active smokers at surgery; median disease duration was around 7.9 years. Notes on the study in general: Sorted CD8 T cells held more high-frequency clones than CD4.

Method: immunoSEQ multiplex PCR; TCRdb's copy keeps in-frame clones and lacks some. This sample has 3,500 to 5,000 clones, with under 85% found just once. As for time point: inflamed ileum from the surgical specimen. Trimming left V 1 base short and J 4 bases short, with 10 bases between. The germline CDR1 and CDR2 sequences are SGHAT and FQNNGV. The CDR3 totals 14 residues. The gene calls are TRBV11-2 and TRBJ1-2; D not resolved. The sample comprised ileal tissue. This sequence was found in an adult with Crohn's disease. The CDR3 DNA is TGTGCCAGCAGCTTAGCAGCCAATGGCTATGGCTACACCTTC. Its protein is CASSLAANGYGYTF.